Below, 27 T cell receptor beta chains from the same sample are listed, as sequenced in a study of blood T cell repertoires in COVID-19. Libraries were prepared by immunoSEQ multiplex PCR; TCRdb keeps only in-frame clonotypes and omits some of them. The table includes about 260,000 clones, about nine tenths detected once. The sequencing sample was made of PBMCs or T cells enriched from blood (not recorded which). The receptors were gathered from a man in his forties or fifties who had been exposed to COVID-19.

This chain connects TRBV27 to TRBJ2-7; 10 nucleotides match TRBD1. The V gene's germline CDR1 is MNHEY and CDR2 SMNVEV (reference sequence). Unmatched junction bases numbered 10, after V lost 1 base and J lost 1 base. The CDR3 loop spans 18 amino acids. The CDR3 spells CASSLFPGQGVGSYEQYF. The CDR3 DNA sequence: TGTGCCAGCAGTTTATTCCCCGGACAGGGGGTAGGGTCCTACGAGCAGTACTTC.

This sequence joins TRBV7-3 and TRBJ2-2; no clear D gene. Germline V gene sequence: CDR1 SGHTA, CDR2 FQGTGA. Trimming stripped 2 bases from V and 6 bases from J, with 16 bases between. This CDR3 has 16 amino acids. CDR3 DNA: TGTGCCAGCAGCTTAGGTCGGAGCGCCCACCCCGGGGAGCTGTTTTTT. It yields the protein CASSLGRSAHPGELFF. Full variable domain (outside the CDR3, taken from reference TRBV7-3 and TRBJ2-2): GAGVSQTPSNKVTEKGKYVELRCDPISGHTALYWYRQSLGQGPEFLIYFQGTGAADDSGLPNDRFFAVRPEGSVSTLKIQRTERGDSAVYLCASSLGRSAHPGELFFGEGSRLTVL.

The chain has TRBV6-5 and TRBJ2-7, with 8 bases identical to TRBD1. After removal of 7 bases from V and 5 bases from J, the junction contained 10 bases not matched to a gene. Germline lookup yields CDR1 MNHEY and CDR2 SVGAGI. The CDR3 length is 14 residues. DNA for the CDR3: TGTGCCAGCACCACCGGACAGGGCCTCGACGAGCAGTACGTC. Encoded protein: CASTTGQGLDEQYV.

As DNA, the CDR3 is TGTGCCAGCAGCTTGGCCGCCGCAGGGGGCGGCCACGAGCAGTACTTC. It yields the protein CASSLAAAGGGHEQYF. The V call is TRBV5-4, the J call TRBJ2-7; 8 positions match TRBD1. CDR1 is SGHNT and CDR2 is YYREEE in the germline V gene (reference sequence). J gave up 5 bases and V 0 bases, and 10 bases lay outside the gene matches. This CDR3 region has 16 residues.

The chain combines TRBV5-6 with TRBJ1-5; 7 bases are shared with TRBD1. V trimming: 4 bases; J trimming: 0 bases; junction bases outside the gene matches: 4. The germline CDR1 and CDR2 sequences are SGHDT and YYEEEE. This CDR3 region has 15 residues. The CDR3 DNA follows: TGTGCCAGCAGCGAGACAGGGAATAGCAATCAGCCCCAGCATTTT. Amino acid sequence: CASSETGNSNQPQHF. The complete variable domain, with remaining parts taken from reference TRBV5-6 and TRBJ1-5, reads DAGVTQSPTHLIKTRGQQVTLRCSPKSGHDTVSWYQQALGQGPQFIFQYYEEEERQRGNFPDRFSGHQFPNYSSELNVNALLLGDSALYLCASSETGNSNQPQHFGDGTRLSIL.

The chain has TRBV13 and TRBJ2-7; 11 bases are a match to TRBD1. V dropped 6 bases and J dropped 6; count of bases not matched to a gene: 10. The germline V gene encodes CDR1 PRHDT and CDR2 FYEKMQ (reference sequence). This CDR3 is built from 15 residues. CDR3 in amino acids: CASRTTGTGGLEQYF. CDR3 DNA: TGTGCCAGCAGAACTACCGGGACAGGGGGTCTCGAGCAGTACTTC.

The V and J genes are TRBV3-1 (or the pseudogene TRBV3-2) and TRBJ2-2, with D possibly matching TRBD2 (5 bases). V was pared by 2 bases and J by 4 bases, with 11 bases between. Germline CDR1 is LGHDT and CDR2 is YNNKEL (reference sequence). CDR3 length: 15 residues. The DNA of the CDR3 is TGTGCCAGCAGCCAAATCAGTGGAGGCACCGGGGAGCTGTTTTTT. As protein: CASSQISGGTGELFF.

The chain couples TRBV5-1 to TRBJ2-5; 10 bases line up with TRBD1. The V gene end was trimmed by 4 bases and the J gene end by 5 bases; junction bases not matched to a gene: 11. Germline CDR1 and CDR2: SGHRS and YFSETQ. The CDR3 spans 16 residues. CDR3 sequence: CASSGRQGAPRETQYF. The CDR3 coding sequence is TGCGCCAGCAGCGGACGACAGGGGGCACCCCGGGAGACCCAGTACTTC.

The chain links TRBV28 to TRBJ2-3, with TRBD1 matching 9 bases. Germline trimming cut 5 bases from V and 3 bases from J; bases unmatched to any gene: 6. CDR1 MDHEN and CDR2 SYDVKM come from the germline V gene. The CDR3 extends over 15 amino acids. The CDR3 is CASSTGTGRTDTQYF. Written as DNA, the CDR3 is TGTGCCAGCAGTACCGGGACAGGGAGGACAGATACGCAGTATTTT.

This chain joins TRBV10-3 and TRBJ1-2; 9 bases fit TRBD1. The germline V gene has CDR1 ENHRY and CDR2 SYGVKD. The CDR3 loop spans 17 amino acids. After removal of 4 bases from V and 4 bases from J, the junction contained 13 bases not matched to a gene. In DNA, the CDR3 is TGTGCCATCAGTGTCCCGGGACAGGGTGCGGAAGCCTATGGCTACACCTTC. It translates to CAISVPGQGAEAYGYTF.

This clone is a singleton in its sample. The chain combines TRBV11-2 with TRBJ1-1; weak D call: TRBD1 (5 bases). The CDR3 is 13 amino acids. Germline V gene lookup returns CDR1 SGHAT and CDR2 FQNNGV. Trimming stripped 3 bases from V and 8 bases from J, with 13 bases between. Here the CDR3 reads CASSLYQGKEAFF. CDR3 DNA sequence: TGTGCCAGCAGCTTGTACCAGGGAAAGGAAGCTTTCTTT. Drawing the rest from reference TRBV11-2 and TRBJ1-1, the complete variable domain is EAGVAQSPRYKIIEKRQSVAFWCNPISGHATLYWYQQILGQGPKLLIQFQNNGVVDDSQLPKDRFSAERLKGVDSTLKIQPAKLEDSAVYLCASSLYQGKEAFFGQGTRLTVV.

The chain employs TRBV28 and TRBJ1-4; D remains unclear. Trimming removed 3 bases at V and 5 bases at J, with 10 bases between. The CDR3 contains 14 residues. Looked up from germline, CDR1 is MDHEN and CDR2 is SYDVKM. CDR3 residues: CASSFPGLNEKLFF. As DNA, the CDR3 is TGTGCCAGCAGTTTTCCCGGTTTAAATGAAAAACTGTTTTTT.

The chain employs TRBV7-3 and TRBJ1-1, with D perhaps matching TRBD1 (6 bases). The ends were cut back, 1 base at V and 10 bases at J, with 19 bases in the middle. The CDR3 spans 15 residues. The germline V gene has CDR1 SGHTA and CDR2 FQGTGA. The CDR3 region has the DNA TGTGCCAGCAGCTTAATCCCGGGACACCACAAGGGAGCTTTCTTT. This translates into CASSLIPGHHKGAFF.

The chain couples TRBV28 to TRBJ2-1; TRBD2 matches 7 bases. The CDR3 has 14 amino acids. Trimming at V came to 6 bases and at J to 9 bases, leaving 11 bases not matched to a gene. CDR1 is MDHEN, CDR2 SYDVKM, per germline. The CDR3 DNA reads TGTGCCAGCAGCCTGGGGGGGGTTGGCGGTGAGCAGTTCTTC. Translation: CASSLGGVGGEQFF. Full variable domain (remainder filled in from reference TRBV28 and TRBJ2-1): DVKVTQSSRYLVKRTGEKVFLECVQDMDHENMFWYRQDPGLGLRLIYFSYDVKMKEKGDIPEGYSVSREKKERFSLILESASTNQTSMYLCASSLGGVGGEQFFGPGTRLTVL.

This sequence joins TRBV3-1 (or the pseudogene TRBV3-2) and TRBJ1-4; D gene ambiguous. Trimming removed 0 bases from V and 3 bases from J, with 11 bases in between. Germline CDR1 LGHDT, CDR2 YNNKEL (reference sequence). The CDR3 totals 16 residues. The CDR3 DNA is TGTGCCAGCAGCCAAGAGCGGGTTTCAGCTAATGAAAAACTGTTTTTT. It codes for CASSQERVSANEKLFF.

The chain recombines TRBV28 with TRBJ1-1; 9 nucleotides line up with TRBD1. Germline loops: CDR1 MDHEN, CDR2 SYDVKM. The CDR3 is 16 residues long. J lost 6 bases, V lost 6 bases, and 14 bases had no gene match. Here the CDR3 DNA reads TGTGCCAGCAGCAGTTACAGGGGGCGAAACGTTCCTGAAGCTTTCTTT. As protein: CASSSYRGRNVPEAFF.

CDR3 nucleotides: TGTGCCAGCAGTTTAGCCCAGGGCACTGAAGCTTTCTTT. Encoded protein: CASSLAQGTEAFF. V and J are TRBV12-3 or TRBV12-4 and TRBJ1-1; D possibly corresponds to TRBD1 (5 bases). The V gene lost 0 bases and the J gene lost 4 bases, with 6 bases spanning the gap. CDR3 size: 13 residues.

This sequence joins TRBV5-5 and TRBJ1-3; possible D gene TRBD1, 6 bases. The CDR3 consists of 16 residues. CDR1 and CDR2 (germline): SGHKS, YYEKEE (reference sequence). V shed 4 bases and J shed 2 bases, with 16 bases lying between them. The CDR3 nucleotides are TGTGCCAGCAGCCTTCGGGAGGGGGTGACTGGAAACACCATATATTTT. It specifies CASSLREGVTGNTIYF.

The rearrangement uses TRBV29-1 and TRBJ2-1; TRBD2 aligns across 7 bases. CDR3 size: 14 residues. V shed 2 bases, J shed 1 base, and the junction held 2 bases outside the gene matches. Germline CDR1 reads SQVTM; CDR2 reads ANQGSEA. CDR3 protein: CSVEPSGSYNEQFF. The DNA of the CDR3 is TGCAGCGTTGAACCTAGCGGATCCTACAATGAGCAGTTCTTC.

This clone showed up just once. The chain is built from TRBV24-1 and TRBJ2-2; TRBD1 aligns across 8 bases. The CDR3 sequence is 17 residues long. CDR1 and CDR2 (germline): KGHDR, SFDVKD. The J segment lost 6 bases and the V segment lost 7 bases, leaving 15 bases of the junction unmatched. This CDR3 reads CATSHAGQVPGAGELFF. The CDR3 DNA follows: TGTGCCACCAGCCACGCGGGACAGGTACCGGGAGCCGGGGAGCTGTTTTTT.

This sequence joins TRBV24-1 and TRBJ2-5, with a possible D match to TRBD2 (6 bases). V gave up 5 bases and J gave up 0 bases, with 9 bases separating them. CDR3 length equals 14 residues. The germline gives CDR1 KGHDR, CDR2 SFDVKD. The CDR3 DNA follows: TGTGCCACCAGTGTGCCGGGGGACCAAGAGACCCAGTACTTC. It codes for CATSVPGDQETQYF.

This rearrangement joins TRBV28 to TRBJ1-5; D is unresolved. This CDR3 comprises 15 residues. V shed 5 bases and J shed 2 bases, with 13 bases lying between them. The germline CDR1 and CDR2 sequences are MDHEN and SYDVKM. As DNA, the CDR3 is TGTGCCAGCAGTCCTCACTTCGGGGGCAATCAGCCCCAGCATTTT. The encoded protein is CASSPHFGGNQPQHF.

Worth noting for this clone: An end of the junction differs from the germline gene, which may be a read error. The V gene is TRBV28, the J gene TRBJ1-2, with TRBD1 identical over 7 bases. Germline lookup yields CDR1 MDHEN and CDR2 SYDVKM. This CDR3 has 18 amino acids. CDR3 region: CASSFGVTKTGPKYGYTF. In nucleotides, the CDR3 is TGTGCCAGCAGTTTTGGGGTGACTAAGACAGGGCCTAAATATGGCTACACCTTC.

For this clone: Other DNA sequences in this sample translate to the same CDR3. The CDR3 coding sequence is TGCGCCAGCAGCTTGCGAGGGGGAGAGACCCAGTACTTC. Its translation is CASSLRGGETQYF. This chain connects TRBV5-1 to TRBJ2-5; D might be TRBD1 (6 bases). The CDR3 loop spans 13 amino acids. V dropped 1 base and J dropped 4 bases, with 8 bases sitting between them. Per the germline V gene, CDR1 is SGHRS and CDR2 is YFSETQ. The entire variable domain, with the rest obtained from reference TRBV5-1 and TRBJ2-5, is as follows: KAGVTQTPRYLIKTRGQQVTLSCSPISGHRSVSWYQQTPGQGLQFLFEYFSETQRNKGNFPGRFSGRQFSNSRSEMNVSTLELGDSALYLCASSLRGGETQYFGPGTRLLVL.

The gene calls are TRBV7-9 and TRBJ1-2; D unresolved. The CDR3 runs to 14 residues. In germline, CDR1 is SEHNR, CDR2 FQNEAQ (reference sequence). The germline V and J ends were trimmed by 1 base and 2 bases, with 8 bases remaining between them. The CDR3 bases are TGTGCCAGCAGCTTAGACGTCCGGAACTATGGCTACACCTTC. Protein: CASSLDVRNYGYTF.

J is TRBJ1-5 and V is TRBV4-1, with 9 nucleotides matching TRBD1. The trim removed 1 base at V and 5 bases at J, leaving 6 bases unmatched. Germline-derived CDR1 and CDR2 are MGHRA and YSYEKL. The CDR3 contains 16 residues. The CDR3 sequence is CASSQVGTGTDQPQHF. CDR3 bases: TGCGCCAGCAGCCAAGTCGGGACAGGGACTGATCAGCCCCAGCATTTT.

The chain is built from TRBV6-2 or TRBV6-3 and TRBJ2-3, with D tentatively TRBD1 (6 bases). Germline V gene lookup returns CDR1 MNHEY and CDR2 SVGEGT. Trimming stripped 2 bases from V and 1 base from J, with 10 bases between. The CDR3 contains 15 residues. CDR3 sequence (DNA): TGTGCCAGCAGTTACGCCAGGGGAGGCACAGATACGCAGTATTTT. This sequence encodes CASSYARGGTDTQYF.